This TCR beta chain was profiled in a study of identical twins (TCRdb year 2016). About the study as a whole: The study deep-sequenced TCR alpha and beta repertoires from monozygotic twins, unrelated adults of various ages and cord blood to test whether fetal clonotypes persist. To rule out contamination, the twin experiments were replicated at different times with different library preparation protocols.

Libraries came from 5' RACE. The instrument given in TCRdb is Illumina HiSeq 2000. A universal primer binding site was introduced by template switching, and a unique molecular identifier was present in the final cDNA, enabling accurate counting of TCR cDNA molecules. First-strand cDNA for TCR alpha and beta chains was synthesized from specific primers in the conserved constant-segment region. Each cDNA library was double barcoded, with a SMART-Mk sample barcode plus Illumina barcodes, to control for contamination. TruSeq adapter sequences and Illumina sample barcodes were added in two successive PCR steps. The Illumina HiSeq platform was used with custom primers to sequence TCR alpha and beta cDNA libraries. The source study handled its data this way. Raw reads were processed with MiGEC to extract unique molecular identifiers, and MiXCR was used to determine CDR3 positions. Recombination models were inferred per individual with the repgenHMM and IGoR tools using an EM algorithm. Shared clonotypes were analyzed with the tcR package in R, and sharing was normalized by the product of cloneset sizes. To study raw recombination without the effects of thymic and clonal selection, out-of-frame nonproductive sequences were analyzed. Using fastp trimming at Q25 and MiXCR clonotype assembly, TCRdb reanalyzed the public sequencing data and kept in-frame beta chains. Duplicate CDR3 protein sequences are folded into a single record with the most common DNA and genes. These V and J calls derive from TCRdb rather than the authors' analysis. This sample is represented by hundreds of thousands of distinct CDR3 sequences; less than 25% of them were singletons. The ten largest clones represent roughly 3% of the sample.

All donors were healthy Caucasians. Three pairs of female monozygotic twins, all aged roughly 18 to 29 years, made up the twin cohort. CD4+ and CD8+ T cell populations were isolated with positive isolation kits from Invitrogen. Study-wide findings and limitations: Fewer insertions were carried by abundant cord blood beta clonotypes, a similar but weaker trend appeared in young adult naive repertoires, and no such trend appeared in memory repertoires. Because the same donors could not be followed over many years, the conclusions relied on cross-sectional statistical analysis. Recombination models systematically underestimated out-of-frame TCR alpha sharing in monozygotic twins but agreed with sharing between unrelated individuals. A weaker excess of twin sharing was found in beta out-of-frame sequences because the signal-to-noise ratio was lowered by fewer shared sequences. Compared with coincidental sharing between unrelated individuals, out-of-frame TCR alpha sequences shared between twins showed an excess of sequences with low generation probability. Invariant T cells such as MAIT and iNKT could partly confound zero-insertion analyses, although diverse VJ usage argued against such confounding for most clonotypes.

This clonotype was recorded a few times. There is no known antigen for this receptor. Base-call qualities are not available, and no considerably larger clone is one nucleotide away. In the germline V gene, CDR1 corresponds to LGHNA and CDR2 to YNFKEQ. V is reduced by 4 bases and J by 6 bases, leaving a spacing of 14 bases between them. The CDR3 measures 14 amino acids from cysteine to phenylalanine. The sequence is cut down to CDR3 DNA, 42 bases in frame from base 1. The same sample was also studied in work on T cells expressing NK-cell markers. Drawing on the second study: TCR beta-chain repertoires were profiled in sorted CD3+CD56+NKG2C+, CD3+CD56+NKG2C- and CD3+CD56-NKG2C+ T-cell subsets from several donors. Among the eight sequenced donors, seven were HCMV-seropositive and one was HCMV-seronegative. To restrict sorting to alphabetaTCR-expressing T cells, an anti-gammadeltaTCR antibody was added in several experiments. In over 5 donors, the dominant CD3+CD56+NKG2C+ clonotypes were among the top 10 CD8+ clonotypes and accounted for about 1.0-7.5% of CD8+ T cells. Those dominant clonotypes were again the most abundant among CD3+CD56-NKG2C+ cells in several donors, at 28.3-60.1%. Whether the expanded NKG2C-expressing T cell clones were specific for HCMV antigens was left unclear. All eight donors whose samples were sequenced were randomly selected healthy volunteers, three of them men and five women. To determine HCMV serostatus, a commercial ELISA kit was used to detect HCMV-specific IgG in serum. Reads were demultiplexed and grouped by UMI with MIGEC, and clonotypes were assembled and quantified with MiTCR. To remove erroneous sequences, TCR cDNA sequences were retained only when supported by two or more reads. The tcR package was used for downstream repertoire analysis, and clonotypes were matched between fractions using CDR3 nucleotide sequence together with V segment. Antigen specificity was annotated against VDJdb with VDJmatch, allowing one amino acid substitution in CDR3.

The source is a woman aged 18-29 years in good health. Material: CD4+ T cells sorted from blood. In this chain, TRBV4-2 is recombined with TRBJ2-3; TRBD2 is a weak D gene call, 5 bases matching. The nucleotide sequence reads TGTGCCAGCAGCCGAGGAGGCCTTTTGGATACGCAGTATTTT. The resulting protein is CASSRGGLLDTQYF.